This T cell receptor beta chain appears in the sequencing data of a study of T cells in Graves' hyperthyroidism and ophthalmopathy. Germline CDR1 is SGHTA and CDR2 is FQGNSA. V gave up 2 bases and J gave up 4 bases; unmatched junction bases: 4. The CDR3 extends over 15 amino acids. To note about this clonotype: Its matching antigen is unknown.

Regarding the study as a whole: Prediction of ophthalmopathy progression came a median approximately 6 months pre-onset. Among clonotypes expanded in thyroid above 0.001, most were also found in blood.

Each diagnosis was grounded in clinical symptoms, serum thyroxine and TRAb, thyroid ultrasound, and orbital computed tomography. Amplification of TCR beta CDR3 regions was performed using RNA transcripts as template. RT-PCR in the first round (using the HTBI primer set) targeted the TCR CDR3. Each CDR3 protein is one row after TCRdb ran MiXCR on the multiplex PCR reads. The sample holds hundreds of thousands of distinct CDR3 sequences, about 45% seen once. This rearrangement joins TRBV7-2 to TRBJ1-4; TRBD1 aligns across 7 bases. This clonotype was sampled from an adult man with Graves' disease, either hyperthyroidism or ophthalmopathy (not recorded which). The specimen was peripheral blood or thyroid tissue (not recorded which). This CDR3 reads CASSLLTGSNEKLFF. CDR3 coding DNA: TGTGCCAGCAGCTTACTGACAGGGAGTAATGAAAAACTGTTTTTT.